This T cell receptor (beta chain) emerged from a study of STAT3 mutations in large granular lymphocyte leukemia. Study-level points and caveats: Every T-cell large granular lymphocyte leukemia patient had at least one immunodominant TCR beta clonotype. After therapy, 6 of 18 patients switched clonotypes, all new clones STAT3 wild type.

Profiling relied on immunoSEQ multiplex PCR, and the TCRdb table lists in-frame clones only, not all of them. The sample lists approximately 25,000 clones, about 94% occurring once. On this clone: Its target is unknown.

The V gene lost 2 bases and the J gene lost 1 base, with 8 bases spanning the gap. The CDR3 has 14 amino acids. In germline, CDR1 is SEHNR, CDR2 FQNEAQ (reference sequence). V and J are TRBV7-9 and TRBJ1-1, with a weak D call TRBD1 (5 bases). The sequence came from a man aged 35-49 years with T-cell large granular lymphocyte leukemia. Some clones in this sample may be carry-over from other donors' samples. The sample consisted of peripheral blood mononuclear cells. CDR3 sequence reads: CASSLMGGNTEAFF. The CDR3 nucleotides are TGTGCCAGCAGCTTAATGGGGGGGAACACTGAAGCTTTCTTT.